This T cell receptor beta chain is from a study of radiotherapy plus CTLA-4 blockade in lung cancer. The wider study: Patients showed objective responses in under 20% of cases, and disease control was achieved by roughly 30%. Study-wide results and limits: Following radiotherapy plus ipilimumab, tumor-derived TCR clones expanded in the blood. Strongest reported response predictors: early blood clone changes and post-radiation interferon-beta.

TCRdb's copy holds only in-frame clones and misses some; the assay was immunoSEQ multiplex PCR. The data hold around 20,000 clones, with roughly 88% observed a single time. The count of this clone is one. Its antigen remains unknown. The length of the CDR3 is 14 residues. Trimming took off 1 base at V and 4 bases at J, with 8 bases between the two ends. CDR1 is LGHNA and CDR2 is YSLEER in the germline V gene. Those patients who had chemo-refractory metastatic non-small-cell lung cancer were given focal radiation along with CTLA-4 blockade through ipilimumab. This clonotype was sampled from a human donor with non-small cell lung cancer whose response to radiotherapy plus ipilimumab could not be evaluated. This specimen was peripheral blood, taken from a patient treated with radiotherapy plus ipilimumab. The chain couples TRBV4-3 to TRBJ2-1; no firm D call. CDR3 loop: CASSQALGYNEQFF. The CDR3 nucleotides are TGCGCCAGCAGCCAAGCCCTAGGATACAATGAGCAGTTCTTC.